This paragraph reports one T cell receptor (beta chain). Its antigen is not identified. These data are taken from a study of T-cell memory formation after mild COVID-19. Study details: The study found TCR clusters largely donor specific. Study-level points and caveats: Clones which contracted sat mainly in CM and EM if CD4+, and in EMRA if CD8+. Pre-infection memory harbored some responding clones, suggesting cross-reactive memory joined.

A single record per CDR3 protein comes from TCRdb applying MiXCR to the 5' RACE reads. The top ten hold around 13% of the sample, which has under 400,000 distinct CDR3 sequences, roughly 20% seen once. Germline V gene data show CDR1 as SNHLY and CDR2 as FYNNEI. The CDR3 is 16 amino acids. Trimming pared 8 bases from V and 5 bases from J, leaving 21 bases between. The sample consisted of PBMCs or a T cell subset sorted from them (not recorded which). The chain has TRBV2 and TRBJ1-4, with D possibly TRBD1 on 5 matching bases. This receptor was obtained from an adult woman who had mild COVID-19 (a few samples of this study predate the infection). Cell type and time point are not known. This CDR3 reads CASVSGTAGRNEKLFF. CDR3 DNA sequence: TGTGCCAGCGTGTCCGGGACGGCCGGCAGAAATGAAAAACTGTTTTTT.